This T cell receptor (beta chain) was identified in a study of blood T cell repertoires in COVID-19. Study background: COVID-19 samples, acute and convalescent, were from the United States, Italy and Spain. Sample material is recorded as cDNA or gDNA derived from T cells, B-cell-depleted T cells, or PBMCs.

Per the original data handling: From reference gene primer amplification, estimates of nucleated cell counts were derived. The data were produced by immunoSEQ multiplex PCR, yet TCRdb's version contains in-frame clones alone and is incomplete. For V, J and clone size, that table is used; D and trimming come from the DNA. The repertoire holds some 180,000 clones, 84% seen once, with approximately 7.1% in the top ten. The TCR was taken from a human donor in a cohort sampled during active COVID-19. Sequencing was carried out using peripheral blood.

The CDR3 loop is CASSQLGGENSPLHF. CDR3 nucleotide sequence: TGTGCCAGCAGCCAATTGGGGGGGGAAAATTCACCCCTCCACTTT. V usage is TRBV14 and J usage is TRBJ1-6; D is possibly TRBD1 (5 bases). The germline gives CDR1 SGHDN, CDR2 FVKESK. V lost 2 bases, J lost 7 bases, and 12 bases lay in between. The CDR3 runs 15 residues.